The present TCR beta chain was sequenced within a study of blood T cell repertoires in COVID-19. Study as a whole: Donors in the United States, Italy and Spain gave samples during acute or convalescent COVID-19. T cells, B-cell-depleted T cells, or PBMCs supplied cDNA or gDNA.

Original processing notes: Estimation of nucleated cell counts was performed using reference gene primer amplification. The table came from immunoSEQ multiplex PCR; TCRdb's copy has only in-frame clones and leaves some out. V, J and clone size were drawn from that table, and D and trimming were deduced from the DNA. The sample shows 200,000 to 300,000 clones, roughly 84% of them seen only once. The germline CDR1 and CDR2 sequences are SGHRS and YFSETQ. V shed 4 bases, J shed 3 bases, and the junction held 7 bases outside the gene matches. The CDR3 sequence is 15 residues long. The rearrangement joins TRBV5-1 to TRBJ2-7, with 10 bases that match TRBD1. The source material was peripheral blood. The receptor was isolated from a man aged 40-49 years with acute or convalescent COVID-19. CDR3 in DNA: TGCGCCAGCAGCCGCGGGACAGGGGATTACTACGAGCAGTACTTC. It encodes CASSRGTGDYYEQYF.